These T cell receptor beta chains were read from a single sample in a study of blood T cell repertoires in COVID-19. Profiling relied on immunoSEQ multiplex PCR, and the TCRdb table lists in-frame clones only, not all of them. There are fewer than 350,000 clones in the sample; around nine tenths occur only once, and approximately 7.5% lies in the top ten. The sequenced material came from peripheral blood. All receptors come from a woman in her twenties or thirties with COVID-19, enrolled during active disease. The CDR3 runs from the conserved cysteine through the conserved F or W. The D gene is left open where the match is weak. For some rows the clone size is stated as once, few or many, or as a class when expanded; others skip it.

CASSKTGLEQPQHF TGTGCCAGCAGCAAGACAGGGTTGGAGCAGCCCCAGCATTTT TRBJ1-5 - TRBV7-9 TRBD1
CASSLISTGGTGELFF TGTGCCAGCAGTTTAATTAGTACAGGAGGGACCGGGGAGCTGTTTTTT TRBJ2-2 - TRBV27 -
CASSHRERLTEETQYF TGTGCCAGCAGCCATCGGGAGAGGCTAACTGAAGAGACCCAGTACTTC TRBJ2-5 - TRBV27 -
CASSLRTTDQPQHF TGTGCCAGCAGCCTTCGGACAACCGATCAGCCCCAGCATTTT TRBJ1-5 - TRBV4-2 -
CSVDGGLGTDTQYF TGCAGCGTTGACGGAGGACTAGGAACAGATACGCAGTATTTT TRBJ2-3 - TRBV29-1 TRBD2
CASSKPQPQGHGYTF TGTGCCAGCAGCAAGCCCCAACCACAGGGGCATGGCTACACCTTC TRBJ1-2 - TRBV6-2/TRBV6-3 TRBD1
CASSLYGTVGPGNQPQHF TGTGCCAGCAGTTTATACGGGACAGTTGGACCGGGCAATCAGCCCCAGCATTTT TRBJ1-5 - TRBV28 TRBD1
CASSLVRTGGETQYF TGTGCCAGCAGCTTAGTCCGGACAGGCGGGGAGACCCAGTACTTC TRBJ2-5 - TRBV11-2 TRBD1
CASSSGQGAYNEQFF TGTGCCAGCAGTTCCGGACAGGGGGCTTACAATGAGCAGTTCTTC TRBJ2-1 once TRBV28 TRBD1
CASSLDSGRGNEQFF TGTGCCAGCAGCTTGGACAGCGGGAGGGGCAATGAGCAGTTCTTC TRBJ2-1 - TRBV5-4 TRBD2
CSVGQNSNQPQHF TGCAGCGTTGGACAGAATAGCAATCAGCCCCAGCATTTT TRBJ1-5 few TRBV29-1 -
CASSPGTTYEQYF TGTGCCAGCAGCCCGGGGACTACCTACGAGCAGTACTTC TRBJ2-7 - TRBV11-2 TRBD2
CASSYGQGWSNTEAFF TGTGCCAGCAGTTACGGCCAGGGTTGGTCGAACACTGAAGCTTTCTTT TRBJ1-1 once TRBV6-5 -
CASRTVNSPLHF TGTGCCAGCAGGACAGTAAATTCACCCCTCCACTTT TRBJ1-6 - TRBV6-5 -
CASSLMQGGYEQYF TGCGCCAGCAGCTTGATGCAAGGCGGGTACGAGCAGTACTTC TRBJ2-7 - TRBV5-1 -
CASSQDTSGNTYNEQFF TGCGCCAGCAGCCAAGATACTAGCGGGAACACCTACAATGAGCAGTTCTTC TRBJ2-1 - TRBV4-1 TRBD2
CASSLAAGGTDTQYF TGCGCCAGCAGCTTGGCAGCTGGCGGGACAGATACGCAGTATTTT TRBJ2-3 few TRBV5-1 -
CASSLGIPGTGGTEAFF TGTGCCAGCAGCTTGGGAATCCCAGGGACAGGGGGGACTGAAGCTTTCTTT TRBJ1-1 - TRBV7-9 TRBD1
CASSQGLAGSYEQYF TGTGCCAGCAGCCAGGGACTAGCGGGGTCTTACGAGCAGTACTTC TRBJ2-7 - TRBV7-8 TRBD2
CAWSDRRDQPQHF TGTGCCTGGAGTGACAGGCGAGATCAGCCCCAGCATTTT TRBJ1-5 - TRBV30 -
CASSSGQNNWNSPLHF TGTGCCAGCAGCTCCGGACAGAACAACTGGAATTCACCCCTCCACTTT TRBJ1-6 once TRBV7-2 -
CASSFTGLGYGYTF TGTGCCAGCAGCTTTACAGGGCTTGGATATGGCTACACCTTC TRBJ1-2 - TRBV3-1/TRBV3-2 -
CASSLLGQNTEAFF TGCGCCAGCAGCTTGCTCGGACAGAACACTGAAGCTTTCTTT TRBJ1-1 few TRBV5-1 -
CSIVSGYEQYF TGCAGCATAGTAAGTGGCTACGAGCAGTACTTC TRBJ2-7 once TRBV29-1 -
CASSLAGPGGANVLTF TGCGCCAGCAGCTTGGCCGGGCCGGGGGGGGCCAACGTCCTGACTTTC TRBJ2-6 - TRBV5-1 -
CASSQGRRTLDEKLFF TGCGCCAGCAGCCAAGGAAGGAGGACCCTTGATGAAAAACTGTTTTTT TRBJ1-4 - TRBV4-1 -